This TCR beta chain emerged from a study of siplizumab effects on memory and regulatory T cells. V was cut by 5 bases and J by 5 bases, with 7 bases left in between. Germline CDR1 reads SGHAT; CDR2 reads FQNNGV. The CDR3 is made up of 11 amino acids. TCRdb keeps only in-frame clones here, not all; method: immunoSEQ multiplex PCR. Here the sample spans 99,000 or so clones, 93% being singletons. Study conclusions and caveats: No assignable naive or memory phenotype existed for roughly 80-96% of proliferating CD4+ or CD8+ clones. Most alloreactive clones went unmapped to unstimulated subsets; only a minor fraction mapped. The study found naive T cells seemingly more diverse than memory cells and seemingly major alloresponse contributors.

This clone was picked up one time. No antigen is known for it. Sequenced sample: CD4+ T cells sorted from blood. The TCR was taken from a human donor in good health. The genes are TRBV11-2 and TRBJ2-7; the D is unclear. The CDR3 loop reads CASSHLHEQYF. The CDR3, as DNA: TGTGCCAGCAGCCATCTGCACGAGCAGTACTTC.